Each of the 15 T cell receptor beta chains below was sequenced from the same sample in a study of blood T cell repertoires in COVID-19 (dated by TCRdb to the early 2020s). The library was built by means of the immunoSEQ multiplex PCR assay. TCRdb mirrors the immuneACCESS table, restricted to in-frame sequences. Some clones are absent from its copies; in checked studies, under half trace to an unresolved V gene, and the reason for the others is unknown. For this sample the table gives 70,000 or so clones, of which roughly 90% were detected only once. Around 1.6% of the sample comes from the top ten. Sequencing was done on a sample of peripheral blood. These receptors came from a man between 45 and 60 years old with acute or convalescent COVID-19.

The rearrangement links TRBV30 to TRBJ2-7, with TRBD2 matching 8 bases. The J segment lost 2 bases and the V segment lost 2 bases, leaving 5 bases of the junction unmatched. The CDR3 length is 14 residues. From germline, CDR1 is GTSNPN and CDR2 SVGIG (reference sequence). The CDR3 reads CAWSYASGPYEQYF. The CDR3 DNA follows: TGTGCCTGGAGTTACGCTAGCGGGCCCTACGAGCAGTACTTC.

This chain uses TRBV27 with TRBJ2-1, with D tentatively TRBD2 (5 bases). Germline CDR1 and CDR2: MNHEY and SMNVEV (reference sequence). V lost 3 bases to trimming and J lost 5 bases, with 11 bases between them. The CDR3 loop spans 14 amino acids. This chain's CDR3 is CASSFGVLNNEQFF. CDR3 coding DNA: TGTGCCAGCAGTTTCGGGGTTCTAAACAATGAGCAGTTCTTC.

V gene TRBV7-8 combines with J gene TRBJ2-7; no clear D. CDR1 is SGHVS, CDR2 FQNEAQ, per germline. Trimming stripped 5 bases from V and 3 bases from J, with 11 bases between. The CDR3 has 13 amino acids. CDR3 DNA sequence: TGTGCCAGCAGCCACGGCCCTAGCTACGAGCAGTACTTC. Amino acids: CASSHGPSYEQYF.

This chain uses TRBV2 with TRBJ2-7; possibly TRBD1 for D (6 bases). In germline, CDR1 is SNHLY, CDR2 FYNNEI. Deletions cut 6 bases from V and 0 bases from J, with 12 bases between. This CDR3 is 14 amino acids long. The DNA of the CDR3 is TGTGCCAGCAGGGTCACAGGGTCCTCCTACGAGCAGTACTTC. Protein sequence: CASRVTGSSYEQYF.

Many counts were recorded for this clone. CDR3 sequence: CASSLILLNSPLHF. In DNA form, the CDR3 reads TGTGCCAGCAGTTTAATACTGCTTAATTCACCCCTCCACTTT. V is TRBV28 and J is TRBJ1-6, with D hard to call. This CDR3 has 14 residues. CDR1 and CDR2 (germline): MDHEN, SYDVKM. Deletions cut 2 bases from V and 6 bases from J, with 8 bases between.

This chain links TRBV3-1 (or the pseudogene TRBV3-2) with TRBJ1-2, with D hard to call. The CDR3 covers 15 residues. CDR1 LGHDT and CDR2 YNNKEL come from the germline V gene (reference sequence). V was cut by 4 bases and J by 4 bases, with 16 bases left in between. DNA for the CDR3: TGTGCCAGCAGCCCGAGCGGTTTGGCCGTCTATGGCTACACCTTC. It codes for CASSPSGLAVYGYTF.

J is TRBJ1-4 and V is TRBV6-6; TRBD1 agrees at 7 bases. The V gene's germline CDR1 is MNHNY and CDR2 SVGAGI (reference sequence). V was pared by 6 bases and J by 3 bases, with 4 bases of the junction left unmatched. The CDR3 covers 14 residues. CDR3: CASRGQASNEKLFF. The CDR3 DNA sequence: TGTGCCAGCAGAGGACAGGCCTCTAATGAAAAACTGTTTTTT.

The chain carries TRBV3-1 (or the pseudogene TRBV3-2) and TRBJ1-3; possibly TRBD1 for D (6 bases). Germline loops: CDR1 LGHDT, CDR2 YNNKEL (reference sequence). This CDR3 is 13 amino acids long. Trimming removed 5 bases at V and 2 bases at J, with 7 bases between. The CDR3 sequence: CASSGQTGNTIYF. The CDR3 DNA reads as TGTGCCAGCAGCGGACAGACTGGAAACACCATATATTTT.

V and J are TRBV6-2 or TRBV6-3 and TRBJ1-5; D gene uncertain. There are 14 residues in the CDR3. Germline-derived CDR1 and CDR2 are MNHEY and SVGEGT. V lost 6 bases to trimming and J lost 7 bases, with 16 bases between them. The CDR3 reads CASSQTSIVQPQHF. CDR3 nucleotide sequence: TGTGCCAGCAGCCAAACCTCGATAGTGCAGCCCCAGCATTTT.

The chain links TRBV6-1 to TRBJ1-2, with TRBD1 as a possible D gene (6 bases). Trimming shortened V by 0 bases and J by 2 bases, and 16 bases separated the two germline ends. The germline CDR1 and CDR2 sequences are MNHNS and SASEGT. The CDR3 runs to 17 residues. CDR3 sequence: CASSEAGSQGWNYGYTF. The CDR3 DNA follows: TGTGCCAGCAGTGAAGCAGGTAGTCAGGGGTGGAACTATGGCTACACCTTC.

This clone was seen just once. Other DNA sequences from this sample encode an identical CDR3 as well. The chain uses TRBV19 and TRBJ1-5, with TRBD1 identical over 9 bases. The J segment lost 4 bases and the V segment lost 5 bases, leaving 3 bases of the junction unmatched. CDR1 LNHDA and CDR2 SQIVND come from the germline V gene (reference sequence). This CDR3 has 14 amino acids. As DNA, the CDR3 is TGTGCCAGTAGTGAGACAGGGGGGAATCAGCCCCAGCATTTT. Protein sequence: CASSETGGNQPQHF. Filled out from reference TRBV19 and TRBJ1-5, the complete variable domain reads DGGITQSPKYLFRKEGQNVTLSCEQNLNHDAMYWYRQDPGQGLRLIYYSQIVNDFQKGDIAEGYSVSREKKESFPLTVTSAQKNPTAFYLCASSETGGNQPQHFGDGTRLSIL.

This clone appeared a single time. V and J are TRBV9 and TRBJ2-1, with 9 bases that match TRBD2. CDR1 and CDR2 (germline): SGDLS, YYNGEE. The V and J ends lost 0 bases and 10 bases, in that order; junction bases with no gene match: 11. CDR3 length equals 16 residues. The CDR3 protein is CASSVVGAGGRGEQFF. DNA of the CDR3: TGTGCCAGCAGCGTAGTAGGAGCGGGAGGACGGGGGGAGCAGTTCTTC.

This CDR3 reads CATKWRGQGHREQYF. As DNA, the CDR3 is TGTGCCACCAAGTGGAGGGGACAGGGACATCGGGAGCAGTACTTC. The chain couples TRBV24-1 to TRBJ2-7; 9 bases map to TRBD1. Germline values: CDR1 KGHDR, CDR2 SFDVKD. V shed 8 bases and J 7 bases; nucleotides not matched to a gene: 14. CDR3 length equals 15 residues.

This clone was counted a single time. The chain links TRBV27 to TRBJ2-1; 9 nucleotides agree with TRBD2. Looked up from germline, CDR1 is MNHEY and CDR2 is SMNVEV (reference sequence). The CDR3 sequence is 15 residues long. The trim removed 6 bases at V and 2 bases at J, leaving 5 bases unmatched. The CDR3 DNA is TGTGCCAGCAGCCCCGGGACTAGCCCCTACAATGAGCAGTTCTTC. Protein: CASSPGTSPYNEQFF.

The CDR3 nucleotides read TGTGCCATCAGTGACGCAGCAGGGGACGAGCAGTACTTC. Translation gives CAISDAAGDEQYF. The J gene is TRBJ2-7, the V gene TRBV10-3, with D possibly matching TRBD1 (6 bases). The CDR3 has 13 amino acids. From germline, CDR1 is ENHRY and CDR2 SYGVKD. The V end was cut by 3 bases, the J end by 5 bases, with 11 bases between.